The entry below describes one T cell receptor beta chain. RNA, at about 0.45 to 1 ug, was reverse transcribed with random hexamers. MiXCR was run by TCRdb on the immunoSEQ multiplex PCR reads, yielding one entry per CDR3 protein. The sample holds approximately 300,000 distinct CDR3 sequences, roughly 90% seen once. This record belongs to a study of CD8 T cells in Susac syndrome. Trimming stripped 3 bases from V and 4 bases from J, with 20 bases between. The CDR3 consists of 16 residues. In germline, CDR1 is SGHNT, CDR2 YYREEE (reference sequence). Negative isolation was applied to CD8+ and CD4+ T cells, and FACS enrichment was applied to TEMRA cells.

The clonotype originates from a human donor with multiple sclerosis. The V gene is TRBV5-4, the J gene TRBJ2-7, with no clear D. Sequencing was carried out using CD8+ T cells from PBMCs. CDR3 in amino acids: CASSSDEQLESYEQYF. The CDR3 bases are TGTGCCAGCAGCTCGGACGAACAGCTTGAAAGTTACGAGCAGTACTTC.